A selection of T cell receptor beta chains follows, all from one sample in a study of T cell responses to AZD1222 COVID-19 vaccine. Sequencing was performed with immunoSEQ multiplex PCR; in TCRdb, only in-frame clones are kept and a portion is missing. The sample holds some 130,000 clones, about 85% seen once. This sample comprised peripheral blood, obtained 28 days after the second AZD1222 dose. The receptors here all came from an adult who received the AZD1222 COVID-19 vaccine. Each CDR3 is given with its conserved first and last residue. A D gene is named only where the DNA matches it firmly. Expanded clones are given a class, and other clones once, few, many or no size at all.

V: TRBV28
size: NA
D: NA
J: TRBJ1-5
DNA: TGTGCCAGCAGTGACGACAGTATTCAGCATTTT
CDR3: CASSDDSIQHF

V: TRBV5-6
size: NA
D: NA
J: TRBJ2-1
DNA: TGTGCCAGCAGCAGGGGCCTTCCCAATGAGCAGTTCTTC
CDR3: CASSRGLPNEQFF

V: TRBV6-5
size: NA
D: TRBD1
J: TRBJ1-5
DNA: TGTGCCAGCAGTTACACCACCGGGACAGATCAGCCCCAGCATTTT
CDR3: CASSYTTGTDQPQHF

V: TRBV6-1
size: NA
D: TRBD1
J: TRBJ1-1
DNA: TGTGCCAGCGGTGGCCTGGGCTCCGACAGGGGGGGAGACGCTTTCTTT
CDR3: CASGGLGSDRGGDAFF

V: TRBV6-2/TRBV6-3
size: NA
D: NA
J: TRBJ1-1
DNA: TGTGCCAGCAGTTCTCACAGGGACACTGAAGCTTTCTTT
CDR3: CASSSHRDTEAFF

V: TRBV28
size: NA
D: NA
J: TRBJ2-7
DNA: TGTGCCAGCACAGACCCGACACGTAAGCCCTACGAGCAGTACTTC
CDR3: CASTDPTRKPYEQYF

V: TRBV6-2/TRBV6-3
size: NA
D: NA
J: TRBJ2-7
DNA: TGTGCCAGCAGTTACGGACTGTTAAATGTGGACGAGCAGTACTTC
CDR3: CASSYGLLNVDEQYF

V: TRBV6-2/TRBV6-3
size: NA
D: TRBD1
J: TRBJ1-2
DNA: TGTGCCAGCAACCCGGGAGGGGGCCGCTATGGCTACACCTTC
CDR3: CASNPGGGRYGYTF

V: TRBV14
size: NA
D: NA
J: TRBJ1-6
DNA: TGTGCCAGCAGCCAAGAAAACTATTCACCCCTCCACTTT
CDR3: CASSQENYSPLHF

V: TRBV4-1
size: once
D: NA
J: TRBJ2-5
DNA: TGCGCCAGCAGCCTTTCACAGGGACAAGAGACCCAGTACTTC
CDR3: CASSLSQGQETQYF

V: TRBV5-6
size: NA
D: NA
J: TRBJ1-6
DNA: TGTGCCAGCAGCTTGGTGCGGGGAAGGACTTCACCCCTCCACTTT
CDR3: CASSLVRGRTSPLHF

V: TRBV18
size: NA
D: NA
J: TRBJ2-1
DNA: TGTGCCAGCTCACCAACAGGGAGCTCCTACAATGAGCAGTTCTTC
CDR3: CASSPTGSSYNEQFF

V: TRBV16
size: few
D: NA
J: TRBJ1-5
DNA: TGTGCCAGCAGCCCCACGGCAGGACGGTATCAGCCCCAGCATTTT
CDR3: CASSPTAGRYQPQHF

V: TRBV7-3
size: NA
D: NA
J: TRBJ2-3
DNA: TGTGCCAGCAGCTTAACAGGGCTGGATACGCAGTATTTT
CDR3: CASSLTGLDTQYF

V: TRBV28
size: NA
D: NA
J: TRBJ2-5
DNA: TGTGCCAGCAGCTCGGCGGGGACATCGCAAGAGACCCAGTACTTC
CDR3: CASSSAGTSQETQYF

V: TRBV28
size: NA
D: TRBD1
J: TRBJ1-6
DNA: TGTGCCAGCAGCCGGGACAGGGTTGGTTCACCCCTCCACTTT
CDR3: CASSRDRVGSPLHF

V: TRBV10-3
size: NA
D: NA
J: TRBJ2-1
DNA: TGTGCCATCAGTGACGGAGGGGGCAGGGGTGAGCAGTTCTTC
CDR3: CAISDGGGRGEQFF

V: TRBV5-1
size: NA
D: NA
J: TRBJ1-1
DNA: TGCGCCAGCAGCTTGGCCACGGACGGAAAGAACACTGAAGCTTTCTTT
CDR3: CASSLATDGKNTEAFF

V: TRBV7-2
size: NA
D: NA
J: TRBJ1-2
DNA: TGTGCCAGCACCCTGAATAAGGGGGAAAACTATGGCTACACCTTC
CDR3: CASTLNKGENYGYTF

V: TRBV3-1/TRBV3-2
size: few
D: NA
J: TRBJ1-1
DNA: TGTGCCAGCAGCCATAGAGCGAACACTGAAGCTTTCTTT
CDR3: CASSHRANTEAFF

V: TRBV6-1
size: NA
D: TRBD1
J: TRBJ1-2
DNA: TGTGCCAGCAGTGACGTGGTTGGGACAGGGAACTCTGGCTACACCTTC
CDR3: CASSDVVGTGNSGYTF

V: TRBV6-5
size: NA
D: TRBD1
J: TRBJ2-5
DNA: TGTGCCAGCAGCCCCGGGACAGGGGGGCGAGAGACCCAGTACTTC
CDR3: CASSPGTGGRETQYF

V: TRBV7-3
size: NA
D: TRBD2
J: TRBJ2-1
DNA: TGTGCCAGCAGCCTCAGCGGGGCTTACAATGAGCAGTTCTTC
CDR3: CASSLSGAYNEQFF

V: TRBV7-3
size: NA
D: NA
J: TRBJ1-1
DNA: TGTGCCAGCAGCTCACGATCAGGGTCGGGCACTGAAGCTTTCTTT
CDR3: CASSSRSGSGTEAFF

V: TRBV5-1
size: NA
D: NA
J: TRBJ1-1
DNA: TGCGCCAGCAGCTTGTTTAGGGAGAACACTGAAGCTTTCTTT
CDR3: CASSLFRENTEAFF

V: TRBV3-1/TRBV3-2
size: once
D: NA
J: TRBJ1-3
DNA: TGTGCCAGCAGCCCCTCAGCATCTGGAAACACCATATATTTT
CDR3: CASSPSASGNTIYF

V: TRBV7-3
size: NA
D: TRBD1
J: TRBJ2-2
DNA: TGTGCCAGCAGCGCAGCCTCGGGACAGGGCGTCGGGGAGCTGTTTTTT
CDR3: CASSAASGQGVGELFF

V: TRBV28
size: NA
D: NA
J: TRBJ1-4
DNA: TGTGCCAGCAGTTTCCTGGACGGCAGCTCAACTAATGAAAAACTGTTTTTT
CDR3: CASSFLDGSSTNEKLFF

V: TRBV6-5
size: NA
D: NA
J: TRBJ1-2
DNA: TGTGCCAGCAGTACCCCGTCCGGGGCTAACTATGGCTACACCTTC
CDR3: CASSTPSGANYGYTF

V: TRBV18
size: NA
D: TRBD1
J: TRBJ1-3
DNA: TGTGCCAGCTCACAAACCGGGACAGGGATTGGAAACACCATATATTTT
CDR3: CASSQTGTGIGNTIYF

V: TRBV7-2
size: NA
D: TRBD2
J: TRBJ2-2
DNA: TGTGCCAGCAGCTCCCCCGGGGGGGTTAACACCGGGGAGCTGTTTTTT
CDR3: CASSSPGGVNTGELFF

V: TRBV3-1/TRBV3-2
size: NA
D: NA
J: TRBJ2-2
DNA: TGTGCCAGCAGCAGGGGGGCAACGCCCGGGGAGCTGTTTTTT
CDR3: CASSRGATPGELFF